This T cell receptor (beta chain) stems from a study of T cell changes during pregnancy in multiple sclerosis. Here immunoSEQ multiplex PCR was the method, and the copy in TCRdb shows in-frame clones only, minus some. This sample has roughly 60,000 clones, with more than 80% found just once. The germline V gene encodes CDR1 MNHEY and CDR2 SMNVEV (reference sequence). V lost 0 bases, J lost 6 bases, and 15 bases lay in between. This CDR3 has 16 residues. This clone was observed a single time. The TCR comes from a female donor with multiple sclerosis, enrolled in a pregnancy study. V usage is TRBV27 and J usage is TRBJ2-1; weak D call: TRBD2 (5 bases). The input for sequencing was CD4+ T cells from peripheral blood mononuclear cells, taken in the first trimester of pregnancy. The CDR3 sequence: CASSLSPWGVGNEQFF. CDR3 bases: TGTGCCAGCAGTTTATCCCCTTGGGGAGTAGGCAATGAGCAGTTCTTC.